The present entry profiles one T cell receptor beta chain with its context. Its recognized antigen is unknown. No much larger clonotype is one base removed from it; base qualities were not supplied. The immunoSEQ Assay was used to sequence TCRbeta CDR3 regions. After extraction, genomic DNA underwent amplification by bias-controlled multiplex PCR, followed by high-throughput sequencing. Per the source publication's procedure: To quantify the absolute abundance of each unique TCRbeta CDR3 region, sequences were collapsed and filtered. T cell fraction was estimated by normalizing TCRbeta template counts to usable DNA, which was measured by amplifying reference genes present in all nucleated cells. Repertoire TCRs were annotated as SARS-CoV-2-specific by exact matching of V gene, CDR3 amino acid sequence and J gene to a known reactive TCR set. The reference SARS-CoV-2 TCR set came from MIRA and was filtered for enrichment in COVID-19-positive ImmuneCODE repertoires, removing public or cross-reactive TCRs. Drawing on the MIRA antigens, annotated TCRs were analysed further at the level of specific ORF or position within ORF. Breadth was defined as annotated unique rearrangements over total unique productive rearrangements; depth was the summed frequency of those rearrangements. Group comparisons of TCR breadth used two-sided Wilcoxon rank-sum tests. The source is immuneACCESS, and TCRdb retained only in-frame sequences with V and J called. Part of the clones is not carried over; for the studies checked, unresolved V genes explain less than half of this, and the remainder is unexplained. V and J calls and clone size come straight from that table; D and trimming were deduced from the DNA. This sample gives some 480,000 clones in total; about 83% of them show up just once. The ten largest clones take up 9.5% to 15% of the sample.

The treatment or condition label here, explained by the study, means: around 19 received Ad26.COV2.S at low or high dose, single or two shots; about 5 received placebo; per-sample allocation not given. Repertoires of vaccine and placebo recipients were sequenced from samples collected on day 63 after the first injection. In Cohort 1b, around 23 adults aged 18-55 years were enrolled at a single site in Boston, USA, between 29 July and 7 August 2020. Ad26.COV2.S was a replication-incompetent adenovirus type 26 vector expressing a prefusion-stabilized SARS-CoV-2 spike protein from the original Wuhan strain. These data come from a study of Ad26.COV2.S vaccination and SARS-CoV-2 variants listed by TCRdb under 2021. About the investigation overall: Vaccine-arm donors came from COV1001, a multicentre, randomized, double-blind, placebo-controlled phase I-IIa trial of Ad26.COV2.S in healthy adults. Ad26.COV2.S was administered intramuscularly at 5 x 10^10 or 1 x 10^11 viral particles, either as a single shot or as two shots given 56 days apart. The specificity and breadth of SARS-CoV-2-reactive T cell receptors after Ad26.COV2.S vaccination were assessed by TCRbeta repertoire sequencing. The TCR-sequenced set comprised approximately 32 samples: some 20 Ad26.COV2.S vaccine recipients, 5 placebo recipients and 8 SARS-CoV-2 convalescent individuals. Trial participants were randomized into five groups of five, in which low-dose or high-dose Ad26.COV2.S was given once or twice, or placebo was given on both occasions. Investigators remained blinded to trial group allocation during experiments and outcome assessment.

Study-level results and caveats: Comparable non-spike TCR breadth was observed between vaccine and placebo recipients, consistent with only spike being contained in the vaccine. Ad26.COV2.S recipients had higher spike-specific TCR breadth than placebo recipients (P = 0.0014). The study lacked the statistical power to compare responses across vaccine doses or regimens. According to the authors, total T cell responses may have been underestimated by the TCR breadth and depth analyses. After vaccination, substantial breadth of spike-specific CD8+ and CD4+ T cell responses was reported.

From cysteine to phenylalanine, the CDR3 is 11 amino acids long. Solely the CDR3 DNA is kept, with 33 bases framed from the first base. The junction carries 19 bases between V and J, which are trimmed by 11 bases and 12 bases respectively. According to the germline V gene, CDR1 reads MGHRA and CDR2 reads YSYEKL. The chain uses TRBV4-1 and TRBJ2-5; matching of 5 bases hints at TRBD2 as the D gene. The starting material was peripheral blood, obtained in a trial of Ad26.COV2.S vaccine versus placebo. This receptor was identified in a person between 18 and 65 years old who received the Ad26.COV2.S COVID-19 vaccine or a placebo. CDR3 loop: CAGPPHRGKYF. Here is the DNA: TGCGCCGGCCCACCCCACCGGGGTAAGTACTTC.